A selection of T cell receptor beta chains follows, all from one sample in a study of blood T cell repertoires in COVID-19. TCRdb keeps only in-frame clones here, not all; method: immunoSEQ multiplex PCR. Counted here are roughly 100,000 clones, about 84% occurring once; the ten biggest clones make up roughly 13%. Material for sequencing was peripheral blood. The receptors were gathered from a woman in her fifties or sixties with acute or convalescent COVID-19. The CDR3 runs from the conserved cysteine through the conserved F or W. Each record gives: J gene, D gene, V gene, CDR3 DNA, CDR3 protein. The D gene is left open where the match is weak.

TRBJ1-5,.,TRBV28,TGTGCCAGCACCAAGGGGGACCCGCGTCGTTTACCCCAGCATTTT,CASTKGDPRRLPQHF
TRBJ2-3,TRBD2,TRBV5-1,TGCGCCAGCAGCTTGGCTGTAGCGGGGCCCCCCGGTCGAGATACGCAGTATTTT,CASSLAVAGPPGRDTQYF
TRBJ2-2,TRBD2,TRBV6-2/TRBV6-3,TGTGCCAGCAGCTTCGGAACCGGGACTAGCGGGAGGGGAGGGACCGGGGAGCTGTTTTTT,CASSFGTGTSGRGGTGELFF
TRBJ2-7,.,TRBV12-3/TRBV12-4,TGTGCCAGCAGTTTTAGCCACGAGCAGTACTTC,CASSFSHEQYF
TRBJ2-5,.,TRBV10-3,TGTGCCATCAGTGAAAGGGGGGGTCACCAAGAGACCCAGTACTTC,CAISERGGHQETQYF
TRBJ1-1,TRBD1,TRBV3-1/TRBV3-2,TGTGCCAGCAGCCAGGCCGGCGCAGGGGGCACTGAAGCTTTCTTT,CASSQAGAGGTEAFF
TRBJ1-4,.,TRBV18,TGTGCCAGCTCACCAACCAGGGAAGACGAAAAACTGTTTTTT,CASSPTREDEKLFF
TRBJ2-5,.,TRBV12-3/TRBV12-4,TGTGCCAGCAGTTTGGCCGAGACCCAGTACTTC,CASSLAETQYF
TRBJ2-3,.,TRBV7-7,TGTGCTAGCAGCCCGGGATCGGGGGTCACAGATACGCAGTATTTT,CASSPGSGVTDTQYF
TRBJ2-7,TRBD1,TRBV5-1,TGCGCCAGCAGCGGGGACAGGGGGATTGAGCAGTACTTC,CASSGDRGIEQYF
TRBJ2-2,.,TRBV28,TGTGCCAGCGAGGGTGACCACACCGGGGAGCTGTTTTTT,CASEGDHTGELFF
TRBJ1-3,.,TRBV5-1,TGCGCCAGCAGCGATGGGCTTGGAAACACCATATATTTT,CASSDGLGNTIYF
TRBJ2-7,TRBD2,TRBV5-1,TGCGCCAGCAGCTCCCCCTCTTGGCTAGCGGGTTCTAGCTCCTACGAGCAGTACTTC,CASSSPSWLAGSSSYEQYF
TRBJ1-1,.,TRBV5-6,TGTGCCAGCAGCTCGAGGACTAAGGGAAGCGGCACTGAAGCTTTCTTT,CASSSRTKGSGTEAFF
TRBJ2-7,TRBD2,TRBV3-1/TRBV3-2,TGTGCCAGCAGTAGACTAGCGGGGGCCTCCTACGAGCAGTACTTC,CASSRLAGASYEQYF
TRBJ2-1,TRBD2,TRBV5-1,TGCGCCAGCACCTTGGGAGGGACTAGGACCTACAATGAGCAGTTCTTC,CASTLGGTRTYNEQFF